This TCR beta chain was profiled in a study of blood T cell repertoires in COVID-19. Some clones are missing from TCRdb's copy, which holds only in-frame ones; the method was immunoSEQ multiplex PCR. The data contain 190,000 or so clones, roughly 82% of them singletons. Donors were grouped by their self-reported clinical history. What the recovered Cohort 3 donors had was two negative PCRs, clearance, or symptom resolution. Trimming took 6 bases from V and 1 from J, leaving 12 bases between them. CDR3 length equals 15 residues. Germline CDR1 and CDR2: SNHLY and FYNNEI. The TCR originated in a man between 35 and 55 years old who had recovered from COVID-19. Sequenced material: PBMCs or T cells enriched from blood (not recorded which). This chain links TRBV2 with TRBJ2-2, with a possible D match to TRBD2 (7 bases). The CDR3 nucleotides read TGTGCCAGCAGCGGGGGGCACCTGAACACCGGGGAGCTGTTTTTT. Residues: CASSGGHLNTGELFF. Full variable domain (missing parts from reference TRBV2 and TRBJ2-2): EPEVTQTPSHQVTQMGQEVILRCVPISNHLYFYWYRQILGQKVEFLVSFYNNEISEKSEIFDDQFSVERPDGSNFTLKIRSTKLEDSAMYFCASSGGHLNTGELFFGEGSRLTVL.